The sequence of this T cell receptor beta chain was determined in a study of beta chain features in type 1 diabetes. Study information: Patients looked much like healthy donors when it came to age, gender and cell yields.

The CDR3 runs 15 residues. The V end lost 4 bases, the J end lost 6 bases, and 15 bases lay between the germline ends. Germline V lookup: CDR1 SGHTA, CDR2 FQGNSA. Of the isolated RNA, all was reverse transcribed, and so the sequenced material was expressed TCRB transcripts. Clones were sequenced by immunoSEQ multiplex PCR, and TCRdb holds only the in-frame ones, with some missing. The data contain about 340,000 clones, about 13% of them seen just once; the ten biggest clones take up roughly 0.015%. This clone came up a few times. Its antigen is not identified. Study-wide points: cDNA sequencing could over-represent cells with high TCR expression. There was a moderate but significant shortening of TCRB CDR3s in all four CD4+ subsets of Type 1 diabetes patients. Resolution of whether HLA type affects TCRB rearrangement was not achieved here.

The sequencing input was naive CD4+ T cells from blood. The chain combines TRBV7-2 with TRBJ2-2; tentative D call: TRBD2 (7 bases). The receptor comes from a young woman with type 1 diabetes. CDR3 DNA sequence: TGTGCCAGCAGCTCCCAGGGGCGGGAGTCCGGGGAGCTGTTTTTT. This gives the protein CASSSQGRESGELFF.